These 27 T cell receptor beta chains share one sample of origin, sequenced in a study of cytomegalovirus exposure and HLA in healthy donors. Primers included in the PCR were 60 Vbeta and 13 Jbeta primers. Measured with immunoSEQ multiplex PCR; TCRdb has only the in-frame clones, and not every one. The sample has about 160,000 clones, roughly 82% seen once; the top ten hold roughly 10%. Sequencing used PBMCs. The receptors were gathered from a man in his fifties or sixties in good health and CMV-seropositive.

The J gene is TRBJ2-5, the V gene TRBV7-3, with D perhaps matching TRBD1 (5 bases). Trimming shortened V by 4 bases and J by 5 bases, and 17 bases separated the two germline ends. This CDR3 is 15 amino acids long. Germline loops: CDR1 SGHTA, CDR2 FQGTGA. The CDR3: CASSSRSGFRETQYF. The CDR3 DNA reads as TGTGCCAGCAGCTCACGATCAGGGTTTCGGGAGACCCAGTACTTC.

This chain links TRBV15 with TRBJ2-5; 7 nucleotides align to TRBD2. The ends lost 5 bases at V and 3 bases at J; junction bases unmatched: 9. CDR3 length: 15 residues. Per germline, CDR1 LNHNV and CDR2 YYDKDF (reference sequence). CDR3 sequence reads: CATSSNPGREETQYF. CDR3 bases: TGTGCCACCAGCTCCAACCCGGGGAGGGAAGAGACCCAGTACTTC. Full variable domain (missing parts from reference TRBV15 and TRBJ2-5): DAMVIQNPRYQVTQFGKPVTLSCSQTLNHNVMYWYQQKSSQAPKLLFHYYDKDFNNEADTPDNFQSRRPNTSFCFLDIRSPGLGDTAMYLCATSSNPGREETQYFGPGTRLLVL.

Note on this clone: At one boundary the junction diverges from the germline segment, which might be a read error. For the CDR3, the DNA is TGTGCCAGCAGCCACCGTAGAGGGTACACTGAGCAGTTCTTC. As protein: CASSHRRGYTEQFF. The J gene is TRBJ2-1, the V gene TRBV14, with TRBD2 as a possible D gene (5 bases). In germline, CDR1 is SGHDN, CDR2 FVKESK. The CDR3 is 14 residues long.

V is TRBV29-1 and J is TRBJ1-1, with D perhaps TRBD1 (6 bases). Germline V CDR1 and CDR2: SQVTM, ANQGSEA. The CDR3 runs 15 residues. Deletions cut 6 bases from V and 0 bases from J, with 17 bases between. The CDR3 sequence: CSVKGVRGMNTEAFF. CDR3 DNA sequence: TGCAGCGTGAAAGGGGTCAGGGGCATGAACACTGAAGCTTTCTTT.

This chain connects TRBV7-2 to TRBJ2-4, with TRBD1 matching over 10 bases. The germline gives CDR1 SGHTA, CDR2 FQGNSA. Trimming cost V 2 bases and J 6 bases; bases outside gene matches: 4. The CDR3 consists of 15 residues. For the CDR3, the DNA is TGTGCCAGCAGCTTAAGACAGGGGGCTGTAAACATTCAGTACTTC. It translates to CASSLRQGAVNIQYF.

This chain links TRBV9 with TRBJ2-1; D is possibly TRBD1 (5 bases). Germline V gene data show CDR1 as SGDLS and CDR2 as YYNGEE. V was trimmed by 3 bases and J by 0 bases, leaving 16 bases between them. The CDR3 has 17 residues. The CDR3 DNA follows: TGTGCCAGCAGCGCCCCCCAGGGTATTGGCTCCTACAATGAGCAGTTCTTC. Translating it yields CASSAPQGIGSYNEQFF.

This chain joins TRBV7-2 and TRBJ1-2; no definite D call. The germline V gene encodes CDR1 SGHTA and CDR2 FQGNSA. The CDR3 extends over 12 amino acids. The V end lost 4 bases, the J end lost 4 bases, and 7 bases lay between the germline ends. In DNA form, the CDR3 reads TGTGCCAGCAGCTCCAATTCCTATGGCTACACCTTC. This encodes CASSSNSYGYTF.

V and J are TRBV6-1 and TRBJ1-1; unclear D gene. V lost 10 bases and J 7 bases, leaving 7 bases between the germline ends. The CDR3 runs 9 residues. Germline CDR1 and CDR2: MNHNS and SASEGT. CDR3 sequence reads: CAIEVEAFF. The CDR3 DNA sequence: TGTGCCATCGAGGTTGAAGCTTTCTTT.

The chain recombines TRBV5-6 with TRBJ1-6; D might be TRBD1 (6 bases). This CDR3 comprises 14 residues. V shed 0 bases and J shed 14 bases, with 15 bases lying between them. Germline CDR1 is SGHDT and CDR2 is YYEEEE. The CDR3 DNA sequence: TGTGCCAGCAGCTTGGAGCTCGGGGGGGCTTCCCTCCACTTT. Its translation: CASSLELGGASLHF.

The CDR3 spells CASSATSAYNEQFF. The CDR3 coding sequence is TGTGCCAGCAGCGCCACTAGCGCCTACAATGAGCAGTTCTTC. The genes are TRBV2 and TRBJ2-1; 7 nucleotides align to TRBD2. CDR3 length equals 14 residues. The germline CDR1 and CDR2 sequences are SNHLY and FYNNEI. J was trimmed by 2 bases and V by 6 bases; bases with no gene match: 4.

The chain combines TRBV28 with TRBJ2-1, with 14 bases identical to TRBD2. Unmatched junction bases numbered 10, after V lost 6 bases and J lost 0 bases. The CDR3 is 19 amino acids. The germline gives CDR1 MDHEN, CDR2 SYDVKM. The DNA for the CDR3 is TGTGCCAGCAGCTCCGGGACTAGCGGGAGCCCGAGCTCCTACAATGAGCAGTTCTTC. This translates into CASSSGTSGSPSSYNEQFF.

This clone was recorded once. This chain joins TRBV4-3 and TRBJ2-6; 8 bases are a match to TRBD1. The CDR3 spans 18 residues. J gave up 1 base and V 0 bases, and 5 bases lay outside the gene matches. The germline CDR1 and CDR2 sequences are LGHNA and YSLEER. The CDR3 reads CASSQDRRGQSGANVLTF. DNA of the CDR3: TGCGCCAGCAGCCAAGATCGCAGGGGGCAGTCTGGGGCCAACGTCCTGACTTTC.

The rearrangement joins TRBV7-9 to TRBJ1-1; 7 bases line up with TRBD1. CDR3 length: 19 residues. Germline assignment: CDR1 SEHNR and CDR2 FQNEAQ (reference sequence). The trim removed 3 bases at V and 0 bases at J, leaving 16 bases unmatched. CDR3 residues: CASSLDRQGFGFMNTEAFF. The CDR3 DNA is TGTGCCAGCAGCTTGGACCGACAGGGATTCGGATTTATGAACACTGAAGCTTTCTTT.

This clone was found many times. V and J are TRBV7-9 and TRBJ2-7, with 9 nucleotides matching TRBD2. The CDR3 has 13 amino acids. Germline V CDR1 and CDR2: SEHNR, FQNEAQ (reference sequence). Trimming took 6 bases from V and 5 from J; bases not matched to a gene: 5. DNA of the CDR3: TGTGCCAGCAGAGAGGCGGGGGGGGACGAGCAGTACTTC. Translated, it gives CASREAGGDEQYF.

The rearrangement links TRBV14 to TRBJ2-3; a possible D gene is TRBD1 (7 bases). The CDR3 has 16 residues. Trimming removed 4 bases from V and 0 bases from J, with 14 bases in between. Germline values: CDR1 SGHDN, CDR2 FVKESK. In nucleotides, the CDR3 is TGTGCCAGCAGCCCGCACAGGGGACTTAGCACAGATACGCAGTATTTT. This encodes CASSPHRGLSTDTQYF.

The chain joins TRBV5-4 to TRBJ2-3; D call uncertain. The CDR3 has 13 amino acids. CDR1 and CDR2 from the germline V gene are SGHNT and YYREEE (reference sequence). V lost 4 bases, J lost 4 bases, and 10 bases lay in between. In nucleotides, the CDR3 is TGTGCCAGCAGCCCAGACTTCTCAGATACGCAGTATTTT. It translates to CASSPDFSDTQYF.

This clone was seen a handful of times. J is TRBJ2-7 and V is TRBV18, with D possibly being TRBD1 (6 bases). CDR3 length equals 16 residues. Trimming stripped 3 bases from V and 3 bases from J, with 18 bases between. CDR1 is KGHSH, CDR2 LQKENI, per germline. The CDR3, as DNA: TGTGCCAGCTCACCCGGGACACCGGCTTCCCACTACGAGCAGTACTTC. It is translated as CASSPGTPASHYEQYF.

In this sample, this clone turned up once. V and J are TRBV4-2 and TRBJ2-2, with D perhaps TRBD1 (6 bases). CDR1 is LGHNA, CDR2 YNFKEQ, per germline. The CDR3 consists of 14 residues. V was clipped by 2 bases and J by 3 bases, with 7 bases between them. CDR3 nucleotide sequence: TGTGCCAGCAGCCAAAACAGGGACACCGGGGAGCTGTTTTTT. The encoded protein is CASSQNRDTGELFF.

The V call is TRBV10-1, the J call TRBJ2-7; no clear D gene. The V end lost 2 bases, the J end lost 2 bases, and 13 bases lay between the germline ends. The CDR3 is 15 residues long. Germline-derived CDR1 and CDR2 are WNHNN and SYGVQD (reference sequence). CDR3 bases: TGCGCCAGCAGTGAGGTGTCCGAGCCACCCTACGAGCAGTACTTC. Translated: CASSEVSEPPYEQYF.

This clone was seen a few times. The V and J genes are TRBV29-1 and TRBJ1-1; D remains unclear. Per the germline V gene, CDR1 is SQVTM and CDR2 is ANQGSEA. CDR3 size: 12 residues. The V end was cut by 1 base, the J end by 3 bases, with 6 bases between. The CDR3 DNA sequence: TGCAGCGTTGAAGTACTCGACACTGAAGCTTTCTTT. Amino acid sequence: CSVEVLDTEAFF. Supplemented by reference TRBV29-1 and TRBJ1-1, the full variable domain reads SAVISQKPSRDICQRGTSLTIQCQVDSQVTMMFWYRQQPGQSLTLIATANQGSEATYESGFVIDKFPISRPNLTFSTLTVSNMSPEDSSIYLCSVEVLDTEAFFGQGTRLTVV.

As regards this clone: One end of the junction does not line up with germline, which may come from a read error. The V and J genes are TRBV5-1 and TRBJ2-6, with TRBD1 as a possible D gene (5 bases). In germline, CDR1 is SGHRS, CDR2 YFSETQ. This CDR3 comprises 16 residues. The CDR3 spells CASSFGGTSGANGLTF. CDR3 bases: TGCGCCAGCAGCTTCGGCGGTACCTCTGGGGCCAACGGCCTGACTTTC.

CDR3: CANLRQETYEQYF. Written as DNA, the CDR3 is TGTGCCAACCTTCGACAGGAGACCTACGAGCAGTACTTC. The rearrangement joins TRBV28 to TRBJ2-7, with D possibly matching TRBD1 (6 bases). The CDR3 is made up of 13 amino acids. V lost 10 bases, J lost 2 bases, and 15 bases lay in between. Germline lookup yields CDR1 MDHEN and CDR2 SYDVKM.

This clone was detected a few times. The chain has TRBV5-6 and TRBJ2-1; possible D gene TRBD1, 6 bases. Germline V gene sequence: CDR1 SGHDT, CDR2 YYEEEE. The V and J ends lost 4 bases and 8 bases respectively, with 16 bases between them. The CDR3 loop spans 14 amino acids. The CDR3 DNA reads TGTGCCAGCAGCAGGCCAGGGGACGCCGATGAGCAGTTCTTC. As protein: CASSRPGDADEQFF.

The chain has TRBV18 and TRBJ2-1; TRBD2 matches 7 bases. With 3 bases clipped from V and 1 base from J, the junction kept 6 bases outside the gene matches. The V gene's germline CDR1 is KGHSH and CDR2 LQKENI. This CDR3 has 16 residues. The DNA for the CDR3 is TGTGCCAGCTCACCTTTTGGGGGAGGGTCCTACAATGAGCAGTTCTTC. As protein: CASSPFGGGSYNEQFF.

The chain has TRBV28 and TRBJ2-7; no clear D. The V end was cut by 7 bases, the J end by 0 bases, with 16 bases between. This CDR3 contains 15 residues. Looked up from germline, CDR1 is MDHEN and CDR2 is SYDVKM. CDR3 sequence (DNA): TGTGCCAGCAACTCGATCGCGGCCCTCTCCTACGAGCAGTACTTC. It encodes CASNSIAALSYEQYF.

This chain connects TRBV28 to TRBJ2-7; TRBD2 matches at 8 bases. V shed 8 bases and J 2 bases; nucleotides not matched to a gene: 11. The length of the CDR3 is 15 residues. Germline-derived CDR1 and CDR2 are MDHEN and SYDVKM. CDR3 nucleotide sequence: TGTGCCAGCGCGTTAACAGGGACTAGTGCCTACGAGCAGTACTTC. It translates to CASALTGTSAYEQYF. Full variable domain (outside the CDR3, taken from reference TRBV28 and TRBJ2-7): DVKVTQSSRYLVKRTGEKVFLECVQDMDHENMFWYRQDPGLGLRLIYFSYDVKMKEKGDIPEGYSVSREKKERFSLILESASTNQTSMYLCASALTGTSAYEQYFGPGTRLTVT.

The J gene is TRBJ1-1, the V gene TRBV28; 11 nucleotides agree with TRBD1. Germline V gene lookup returns CDR1 MDHEN and CDR2 SYDVKM. The CDR3 runs to 13 residues. With 5 bases clipped from V and 11 bases from J, the junction kept 7 bases outside the gene matches. The CDR3 loop reads CASSNRDRGRAFF. The DNA for the CDR3 is TGTGCCAGCAGTAACCGGGACAGGGGGAGGGCTTTCTTT.